What follows is one T cell receptor (beta chain) and its context. This clone's antigen is unknown. No much larger clone exists at a distance of one base, and base qualities are not known. This sample is drawn from a study of T cells after yellow fever vaccination (dated by TCRdb to about 2019). About the full investigation: The SMART-Seq v4 Ultra Low Input RNA kit was used to prepare libraries from fractions with low cell numbers. Two healthy male donors, one aged 18 to 29 and one aged 30 to 40 years, made up the cohort. Bulk PBMC replicates and cell subsets were isolated from blood drawn at multiple timepoints before and after both primary and secondary immunization. To follow T-cell clones before and after both primary and booster YFV17D yellow fever vaccination, bulk TCR alpha and beta repertoires underwent longitudinal sequencing.

What this sample's treatment or condition label stands for: live attenuated yellow fever vaccine strain. At each blood-draw timepoint, two biological replicates of bulk PBMCs were obtained. PBMCs were isolated from peripheral blood using a standard Ficoll-Paque protocol. TriZol was used to extract RNA from bulk PBMCs, CD4 and CD8 fractions, and dextramer-positive and dextramer-negative fractions. TCR cDNA was synthesized by 5'RACE template switching, through which a universal primer site and unique molecular identifiers were introduced. Priming of cDNA synthesis was performed from both the TCR alpha and TCR beta constant segments. Two PCR steps were used to amplify libraries, with sample barcodes and sequencing adapters being added in the second step. Sequencing of libraries was done on Illumina HiSeq 2500 (2x100 bp) or NovaSeq (2x150 bp). As for how the authors treated the data: Reads were demultiplexed and collapsed into UMI consensus sequences with MIGEC, and V(D)J alignment was performed with MiXCR. Vaccine-responding clonotypes were defined with edgeR using replicate PBMC samples, requiring FDR below 0.01 and a log2 fold change above 5 up to day 15. Each bulk clonotype received a CD4 or CD8 identity based on whether the sequenced CD4 or CD8 repertoire contained that clonotype at higher abundance. TCRdb reprocessing: public reads trimmed at Q25 with fastp, clones called with MiXCR, in-frame beta chains kept. Entries that share a CDR3 protein sequence are merged under the most common genes and DNA. The V and J calls here are based on TCRdb, not the publication. Across this sample there are 500,000 to 650,000 distinct CDR3 sequences, with about a sixth seen only once. The biggest ten clones account for approximately 15% of the sample.

According to the germline V gene, CDR1 reads KGHDR and CDR2 reads SFDVKD. At the junction V is shortened by 6 bases and J by 7 bases, with 9 bases in between. The cysteine opens and the phenylalanine closes a CDR3 of 13 amino acids. Only the CDR3 DNA is retained, 39 bases long and in frame from the first base. Study-level results and caveats: Compared with the primary T-cell response, the secondary T-cell response was faster but weaker, reaching its peak on day 5 rather than on day 15. Because the study included only a couple of donors, the extent to which the findings can be generalized is limited. A small fraction of clonotypes appeared in both the CD4 and CD8 compartments, likely as a result of convergent recombination. After the booster, most clones that had expanded after primary vaccination were detected again (around 95% of CD4 and 88% of CD8), suggesting broad maintenance of memory. Because abundant contaminating clonotypes from the bulk population could be contained in FACS-sorted repertoires, computational filtering was required.

The V and J genes are TRBV24-1 and TRBJ1-6; the D gene is not confidently resolved. The sample consisted of PBMCs, taken 5 days after the first yellow fever vaccination. This sequence originates from a man between 18 and 29 years old who received the YFV17D yellow fever vaccine. The DNA reads TGTGCCACCAGTCCAAGGGAGAATTCACCCCTCCACTTT. The translation is CATSPRENSPLHF.